A single sample is the source of the 13 T cell receptor beta chains below, sequenced in a study of cytomegalovirus exposure and HLA in healthy donors. PCR involved 60 Vbeta and 13 Jbeta primers. Using immunoSEQ multiplex PCR, the repertoire was profiled, and TCRdb retains in-frame clones only, with some absent. The sample contains fewer than 150,000 clones, about 68% of which appear only once. The sequenced material came from PBMCs. These receptors all come from a woman between 40 and 50 years old in good health and CMV-seropositive.

The V gene is TRBV11-3, the J gene TRBJ2-3; D gene ambiguous. With 5 bases removed from V and 8 bases from J, the gap between germline ends came to 11 bases. Per the germline V gene, CDR1 is SGHNT and CDR2 is YENEEA. The CDR3 spans 12 residues. The CDR3 spells CASSPIIGTQYF. As DNA, the CDR3 is TGTGCCAGCAGCCCTATCATCGGTACGCAGTATTTT. Variable domain in full (rest from reference TRBV11-3 and TRBJ2-3): EAGVVQSPRYKIIEKKQPVAFWCNPISGHNTLYWYLQNLGQGPELLIRYENEEAVDDSQLPKDRFSAERLKGVDSTLKIQPAELGDSAVYLCASSPIIGTQYFGPGTRLTVL.

J is TRBJ2-7 and V is TRBV6-1; 9 nucleotides align to TRBD1. V lost 4 bases, J lost 6 bases, and 7 bases stayed unmatched. The CDR3 loop spans 14 amino acids. CDR1 is MNHNS, CDR2 SASEGT, per germline. The CDR3 nucleotides read TGTGCCAGCAGTGTTACCGGGACAGGGATCGAGCAGTACTTC. This gives the protein CASSVTGTGIEQYF.

The rearrangement joins TRBV20-1 to TRBJ1-2; D unresolved. Germline loops: CDR1 DFQATT, CDR2 SNEGSKA (reference sequence). The length of the CDR3 is 11 residues. The DNA for the CDR3 is TGCATGTTGCAGGCTAACTATGGCTACACCTTC. As protein: CMLQANYGYTF.

The count of this clone is one. This sequence joins TRBV7-2 and TRBJ2-2; D is uncertain. In germline, CDR1 is SGHTA, CDR2 FQGNSA. The CDR3 spans 16 residues. Trimming left V 6 bases short and J 6 bases short, with 20 bases between. CDR3 sequence: CASRPRGGGVAGELFF. Written as DNA, the CDR3 is TGTGCCAGCAGACCTCGCGGCGGTGGTGTAGCCGGGGAGCTGTTTTTT.

This clone has a handful of counts. This chain connects TRBV5-1 to TRBJ2-7; 11 nucleotides match TRBD1. CDR3 length equals 15 residues. After removal of 1 base from V and 3 bases from J, the junction contained 3 bases not matched to a gene. CDR1 and CDR2 from the germline V gene are SGHRS and YFSETQ. The CDR3 region has the DNA TGCGCCAGCAGCTTGATAGGGACAGGGGGCTACGAGCAGTACTTC. Translation gives CASSLIGTGGYEQYF.

This clone came up a few times. The rearrangement joins TRBV15 to TRBJ1-2, with 8 bases lining up with TRBD1. V dropped 5 bases and J dropped 6; count of bases not matched to a gene: 5. The CDR3 totals 13 residues. In germline, CDR1 is LNHNV, CDR2 YYDKDF (reference sequence). In nucleotides, the CDR3 is TGTGCCACCAGCGACAGGGGTTGGGATGGCTACACCTTC. It encodes CATSDRGWDGYTF.

This rearrangement joins TRBV9 to TRBJ2-1, with D possibly matching TRBD1 (6 bases). In germline, CDR1 is SGDLS, CDR2 YYNGEE. The length of the CDR3 is 12 residues. Trimming left V 4 bases short and J 9 bases short, with 11 bases between. The CDR3 nucleotides read TGTGCCAGCAGCTCCGGGACACCTGAGCAGTTCTTC. Translation: CASSSGTPEQFF.

CDR3 DNA sequence: TGTGCCAGCAGTGTTACGCTGACAGGGCACACTGAAGCTTTCTTT. It translates to CASSVTLTGHTEAFF. This sequence joins TRBV27 and TRBJ1-1, with 7 nucleotides matching TRBD1. CDR1 and CDR2 (germline): MNHEY, SMNVEV (reference sequence). The junction had 9 bases not matched to a gene; V was cut back by 5 bases and J by 3 bases. The CDR3 length is 15 residues.

J is TRBJ1-5 and V is TRBV6-1, with 7 bases lining up with TRBD1. The V gene's germline CDR1 is MNHNS and CDR2 SASEGT. Trimming cost V 2 bases and J 7 bases; bases outside gene matches: 5. There are 14 residues in the CDR3. The CDR3: CASSERDRRQPQHF. DNA of the CDR3: TGTGCCAGCAGTGAAAGGGACAGACGCCAGCCCCAGCATTTT.

V is TRBV5-6 and J is TRBJ2-7, with D possibly TRBD1 on 5 matching bases. V gave up 3 bases and J gave up 1 base, with 11 bases separating them. The CDR3 is 14 amino acids. The germline V gene has CDR1 SGHDT and CDR2 YYEEEE. The CDR3 DNA reads TGTGCCAGCAGCTCGACAGAGTTTTCCTACGAGCAGTACTTC. Translating gives CASSSTEFSYEQYF.

The chain employs TRBV2 and TRBJ2-3; 9 bases are shared with TRBD2. The CDR3 runs 15 residues. The germline CDR1 and CDR2 sequences are SNHLY and FYNNEI. V dropped 4 bases and J dropped 8; count of bases not matched to a gene: 10. CDR3 sequence reads: CASSAGLAPKGTQYF. The CDR3 nucleotides are TGTGCCAGCAGTGCCGGACTAGCGCCCAAGGGTACGCAGTATTTT.

This chain uses TRBV21-1 with TRBJ1-4; the table's D call of TRBD1 was not tested on the DNA. TRBV21-1 counts as a pseudogene. This CDR3 spans 15 amino acids. The CDR3 region is CASSNDRTTNEKLFF. The CDR3 DNA reads TGTGCCAGCAGCAACGACAGAACAACTAATGAAAAACTGTTTTTT.

The table lists this clone with a few counts. V and J are TRBV5-6 and TRBJ1-4; D ambiguous. The CDR3 is 17 amino acids. The V end was cut by 0 bases, the J end by 0 bases, with 12 bases between. Germline V gene data show CDR1 as SGHDT and CDR2 as YYEEEE. The CDR3 coding sequence is TGTGCCAGCAGCTTGGGGCTCTTCTCCGCAACTAATGAAAAACTGTTTTTT. The encoded protein is CASSLGLFSATNEKLFF.